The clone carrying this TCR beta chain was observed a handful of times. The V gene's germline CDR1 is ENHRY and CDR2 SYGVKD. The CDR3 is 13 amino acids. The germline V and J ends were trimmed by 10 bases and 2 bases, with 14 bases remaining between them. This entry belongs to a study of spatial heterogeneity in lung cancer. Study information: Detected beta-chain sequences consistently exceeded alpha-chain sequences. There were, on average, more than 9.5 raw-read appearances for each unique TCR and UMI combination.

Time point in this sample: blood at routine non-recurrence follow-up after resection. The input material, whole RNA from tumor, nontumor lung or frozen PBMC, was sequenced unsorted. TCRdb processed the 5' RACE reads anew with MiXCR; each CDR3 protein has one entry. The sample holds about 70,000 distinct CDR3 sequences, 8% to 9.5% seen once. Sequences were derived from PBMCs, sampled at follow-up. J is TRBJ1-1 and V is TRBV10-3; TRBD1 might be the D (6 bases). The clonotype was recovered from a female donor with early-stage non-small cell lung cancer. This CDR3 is CATQGSENTEAFF. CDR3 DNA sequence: TGTGCCACACAGGGATCGGAAAACACTGAAGCTTTCTTT.